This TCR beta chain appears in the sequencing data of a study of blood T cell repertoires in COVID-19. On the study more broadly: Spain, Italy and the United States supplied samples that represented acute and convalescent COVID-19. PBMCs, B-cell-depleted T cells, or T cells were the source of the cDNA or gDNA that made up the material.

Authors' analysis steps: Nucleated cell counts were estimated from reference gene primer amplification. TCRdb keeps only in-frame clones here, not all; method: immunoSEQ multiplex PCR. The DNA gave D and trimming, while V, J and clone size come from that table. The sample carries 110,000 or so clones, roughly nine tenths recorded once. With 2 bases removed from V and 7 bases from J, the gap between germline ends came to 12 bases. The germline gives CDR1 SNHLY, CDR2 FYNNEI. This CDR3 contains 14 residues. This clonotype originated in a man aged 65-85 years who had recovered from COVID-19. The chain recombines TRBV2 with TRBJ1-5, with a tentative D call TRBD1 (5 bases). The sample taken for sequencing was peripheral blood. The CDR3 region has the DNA TGTGCCAGCAGTGAACAGGGTTCCGGCCAGCCCCAGCATTTT. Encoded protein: CASSEQGSGQPQHF.